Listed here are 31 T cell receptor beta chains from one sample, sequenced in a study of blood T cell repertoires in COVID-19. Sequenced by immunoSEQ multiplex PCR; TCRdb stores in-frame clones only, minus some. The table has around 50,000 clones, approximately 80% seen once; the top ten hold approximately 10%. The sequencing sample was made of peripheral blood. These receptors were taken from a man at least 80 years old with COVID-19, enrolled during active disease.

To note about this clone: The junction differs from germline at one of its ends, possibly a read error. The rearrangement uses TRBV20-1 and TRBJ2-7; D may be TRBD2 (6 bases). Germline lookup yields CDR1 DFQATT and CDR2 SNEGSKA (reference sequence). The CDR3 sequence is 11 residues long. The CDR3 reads CSARGTPGMDF. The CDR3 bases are TGCAGTGCTCGTGGGACTCCGGGTATGGACTTC.

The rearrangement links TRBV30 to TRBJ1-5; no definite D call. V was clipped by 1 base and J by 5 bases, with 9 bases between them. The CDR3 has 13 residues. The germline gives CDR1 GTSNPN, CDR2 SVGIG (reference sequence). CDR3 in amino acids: CAWSGGWDQPQHF. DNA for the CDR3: TGTGCCTGGAGTGGAGGGTGGGATCAGCCCCAGCATTTT.

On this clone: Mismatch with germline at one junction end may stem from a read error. As DNA, the CDR3 is TGTGCCAGCAGCTTGGACACGGGACAGACCAAGTACTTC. Protein sequence: CASSLDTGQTKYF. This chain uses TRBV5-4 with TRBJ2-5; the match to TRBD1 covers 7 bases. The V gene's germline CDR1 is SGHNT and CDR2 YYREEE (reference sequence). This CDR3 spans 13 amino acids.

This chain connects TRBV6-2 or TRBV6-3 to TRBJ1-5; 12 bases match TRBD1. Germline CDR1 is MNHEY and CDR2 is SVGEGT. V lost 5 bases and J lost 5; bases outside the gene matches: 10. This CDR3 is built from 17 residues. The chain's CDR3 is CASSPRDRGLVDQPQHF. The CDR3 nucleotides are TGTGCCAGCAGTCCCCGGGACAGGGGGCTCGTAGATCAGCCCCAGCATTTT.

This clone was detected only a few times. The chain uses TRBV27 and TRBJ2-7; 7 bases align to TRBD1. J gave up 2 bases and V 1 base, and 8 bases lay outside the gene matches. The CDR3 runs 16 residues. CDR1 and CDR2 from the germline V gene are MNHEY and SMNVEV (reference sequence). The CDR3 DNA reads TGTGCCAGCAGTTTATTACCAGGGGGATCCACCTACGAGCAGTACTTC. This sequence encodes CASSLLPGGSTYEQYF.

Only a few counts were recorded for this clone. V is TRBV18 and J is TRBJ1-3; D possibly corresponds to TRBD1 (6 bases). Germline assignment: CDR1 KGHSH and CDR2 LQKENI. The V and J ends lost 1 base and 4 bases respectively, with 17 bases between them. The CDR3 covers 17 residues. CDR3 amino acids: CASSPLTAAQGGNTIYF. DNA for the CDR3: TGTGCCAGCTCACCACTCACCGCGGCACAGGGAGGAAACACCATATATTTT.

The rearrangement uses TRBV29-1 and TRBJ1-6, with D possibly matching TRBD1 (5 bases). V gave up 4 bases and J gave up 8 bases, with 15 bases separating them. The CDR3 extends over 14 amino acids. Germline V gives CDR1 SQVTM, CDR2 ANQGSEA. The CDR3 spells CSVGWGRGDSPLHF. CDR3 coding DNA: TGCAGCGTTGGGTGGGGAAGGGGCGATTCACCCCTCCACTTT.

The CDR3 reads CASSGSGASTDTQYF. For the CDR3, the DNA is TGCGCCAGCAGCGGTAGCGGGGCTAGCACAGATACGCAGTATTTT. The rearrangement uses TRBV5-1 and TRBJ2-3; TRBD2 matches 8 bases. Germline loops: CDR1 SGHRS, CDR2 YFSETQ. The V segment lost 4 bases and the J segment 0 bases; nucleotides outside the gene matches: 4. The CDR3 contains 15 residues.

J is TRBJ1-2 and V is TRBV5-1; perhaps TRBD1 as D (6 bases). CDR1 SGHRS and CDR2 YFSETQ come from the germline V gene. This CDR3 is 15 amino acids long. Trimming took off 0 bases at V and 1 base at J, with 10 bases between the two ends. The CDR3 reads CASSLATGYNYGYTF. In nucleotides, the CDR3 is TGCGCCAGCAGCTTGGCCACAGGGTATAACTATGGCTACACCTTC.

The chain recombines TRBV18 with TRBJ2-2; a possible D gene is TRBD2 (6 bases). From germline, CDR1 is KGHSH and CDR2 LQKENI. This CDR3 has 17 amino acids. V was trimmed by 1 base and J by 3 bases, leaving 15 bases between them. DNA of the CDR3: TGTGCCAGCTCACCACGGCTCAAGTGGGAGGACACCGGGGAGCTGTTTTTT. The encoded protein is CASSPRLKWEDTGELFF.

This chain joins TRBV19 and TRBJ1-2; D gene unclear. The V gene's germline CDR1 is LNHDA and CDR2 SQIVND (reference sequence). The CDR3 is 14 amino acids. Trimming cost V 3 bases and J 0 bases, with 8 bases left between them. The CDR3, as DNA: TGTGCCAGTAGTATTTCCACAGCTAACTATGGCTACACCTTC. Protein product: CASSISTANYGYTF.

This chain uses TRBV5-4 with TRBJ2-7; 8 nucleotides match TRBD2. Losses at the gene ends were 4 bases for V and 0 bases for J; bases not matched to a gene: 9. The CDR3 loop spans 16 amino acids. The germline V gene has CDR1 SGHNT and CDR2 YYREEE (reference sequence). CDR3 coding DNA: TGTGCCAGCAGCCCGGCCACGAGCGGGAGCTCCTACGAGCAGTACGTC. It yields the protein CASSPATSGSSYEQYV.

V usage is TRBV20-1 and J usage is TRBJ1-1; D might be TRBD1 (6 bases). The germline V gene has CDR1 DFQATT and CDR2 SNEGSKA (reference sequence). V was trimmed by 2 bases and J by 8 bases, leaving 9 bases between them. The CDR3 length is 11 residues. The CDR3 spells CSARRQGEAFF. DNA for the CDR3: TGCAGTGCTAGAAGGCAGGGGGAAGCTTTCTTT.

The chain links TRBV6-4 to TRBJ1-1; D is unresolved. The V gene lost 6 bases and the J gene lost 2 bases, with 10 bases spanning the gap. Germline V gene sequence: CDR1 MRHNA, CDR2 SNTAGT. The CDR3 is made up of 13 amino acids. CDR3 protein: CASSFDTNTEAFF. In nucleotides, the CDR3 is TGTGCCAGCAGCTTCGACACCAACACTGAAGCTTTCTTT.

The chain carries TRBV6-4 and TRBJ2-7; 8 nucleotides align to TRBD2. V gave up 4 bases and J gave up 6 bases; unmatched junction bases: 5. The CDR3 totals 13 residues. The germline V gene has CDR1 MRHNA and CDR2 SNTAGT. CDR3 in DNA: TGTGCCAGCAGTGCCACGGGAGGGTTCGAGCAGTACTTC. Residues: CASSATGGFEQYF.

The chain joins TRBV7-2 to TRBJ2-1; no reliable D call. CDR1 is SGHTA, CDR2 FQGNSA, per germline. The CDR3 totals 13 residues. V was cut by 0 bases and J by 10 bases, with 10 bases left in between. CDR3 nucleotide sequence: TGTGCCAGCAGCTTAGCGCTAGACGGGGAGCAGTTCTTC. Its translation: CASSLALDGEQFF.

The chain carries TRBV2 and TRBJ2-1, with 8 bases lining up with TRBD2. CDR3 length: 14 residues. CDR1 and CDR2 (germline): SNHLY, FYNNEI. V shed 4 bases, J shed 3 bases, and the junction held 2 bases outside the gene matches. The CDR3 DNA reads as TGTGCCAGCAGTGGTAGCGGGAACTACAATGAGCAGTTCTTC. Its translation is CASSGSGNYNEQFF.

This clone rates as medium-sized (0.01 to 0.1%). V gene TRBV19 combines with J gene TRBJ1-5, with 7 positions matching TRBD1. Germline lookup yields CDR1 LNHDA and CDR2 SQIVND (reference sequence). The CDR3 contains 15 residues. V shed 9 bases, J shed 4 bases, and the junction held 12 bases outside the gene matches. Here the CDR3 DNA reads TGTGCCAGCCGAGGACAGGCCTCGGGAAATCAGCCCCAGCATTTT. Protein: CASRGQASGNQPQHF. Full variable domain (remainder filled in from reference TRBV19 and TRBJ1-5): DGGITQSPKYLFRKEGQNVTLSCEQNLNHDAMYWYRQDPGQGLRLIYYSQIVNDFQKGDIAEGYSVSREKKESFPLTVTSAQKNPTAFYLCASRGQASGNQPQHFGDGTRLSIL.

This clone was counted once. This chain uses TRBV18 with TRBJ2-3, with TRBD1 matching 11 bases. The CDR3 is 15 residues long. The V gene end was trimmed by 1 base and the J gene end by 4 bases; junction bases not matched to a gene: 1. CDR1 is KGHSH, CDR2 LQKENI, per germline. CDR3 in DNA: TGTGCCAGCTCACCACGGACAGGGGGCTCAGATACGCAGTATTTT. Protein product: CASSPRTGGSDTQYF.

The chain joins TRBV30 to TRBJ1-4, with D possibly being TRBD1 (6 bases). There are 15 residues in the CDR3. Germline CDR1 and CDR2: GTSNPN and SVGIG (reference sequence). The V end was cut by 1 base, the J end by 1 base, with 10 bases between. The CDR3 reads CAWSAGGRTNEKLFF. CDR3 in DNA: TGTGCCTGGAGTGCCGGGGGGCGAACTAATGAAAAACTGTTTTTT.

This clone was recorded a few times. The CDR3, as DNA: TGTGCCAGCAGTACAACCTCTGGAAACACCATATATTTT. This codes for CASSTTSGNTIYF. The chain employs TRBV6-5 and TRBJ1-3; no definite D call. Germline V gene sequence: CDR1 MNHEY, CDR2 SVGAGI. The CDR3 contains 13 residues. Trimming took 5 bases from V and 0 from J, leaving 5 bases between them.

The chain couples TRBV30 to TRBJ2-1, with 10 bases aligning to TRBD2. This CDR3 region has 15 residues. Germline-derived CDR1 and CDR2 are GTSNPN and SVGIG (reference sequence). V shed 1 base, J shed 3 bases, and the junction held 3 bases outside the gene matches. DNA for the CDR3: TGTGCCTGGAGTGGGACTAGCGGATTCTACAATGAGCAGTTCTTC. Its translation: CAWSGTSGFYNEQFF.

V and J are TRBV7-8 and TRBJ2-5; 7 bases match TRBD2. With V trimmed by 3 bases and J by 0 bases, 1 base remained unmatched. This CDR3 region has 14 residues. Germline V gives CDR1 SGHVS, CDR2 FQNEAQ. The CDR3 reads CASSFGGNQETQYF. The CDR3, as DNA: TGTGCCAGCAGCTTCGGGGGGAACCAAGAGACCCAGTACTTC. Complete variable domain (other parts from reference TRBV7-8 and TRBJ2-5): GAGVSQSPRYKVAKRGQDVALRCDPISGHVSLFWYQQALGQGPEFLTYFQNEAQLDKSGLPSDRFFAERPEGSVSTLKIQRTQQEDSAVYLCASSFGGNQETQYFGPGTRLLVL.

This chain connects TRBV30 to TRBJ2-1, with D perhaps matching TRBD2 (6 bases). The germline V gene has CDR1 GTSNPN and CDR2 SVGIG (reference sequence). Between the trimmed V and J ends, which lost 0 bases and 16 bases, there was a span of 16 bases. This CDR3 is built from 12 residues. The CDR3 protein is CAWSVRREWYFF. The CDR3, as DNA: TGTGCCTGGAGTGTACGTCGGGAGTGGTATTTCTTC. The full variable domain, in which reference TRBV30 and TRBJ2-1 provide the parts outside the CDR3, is SQTIHQWPATLVQPVGSPLSLECTVEGTSNPNLYWYRQAAGRGLQLLFYSVGIGQISSEVPQNLSASRPQDRQFILSSKKLLLSDSGFYLCAWSVRREWYFFGPGTRLTVL.

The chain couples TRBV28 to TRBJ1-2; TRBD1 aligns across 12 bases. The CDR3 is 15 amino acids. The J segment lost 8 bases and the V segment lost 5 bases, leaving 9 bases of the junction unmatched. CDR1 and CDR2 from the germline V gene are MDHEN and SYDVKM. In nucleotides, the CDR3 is TGTGCCAGCAGTCCCCCGGGACAGGGGGCGGAAGGCTACACCTTC. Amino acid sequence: CASSPPGQGAEGYTF.

CDR3 residues: CASSQDRAYTEAFF. Here the CDR3 DNA reads TGTGCCAGCAGCCAAGACAGGGCCTACACTGAAGCTTTCTTT. J is TRBJ1-1 and V is TRBV4-2, with D possibly matching TRBD1 (5 bases). This CDR3 has 14 amino acids. Trimming cost V 0 bases and J 3 bases, with 8 bases left between them. The germline V gene has CDR1 LGHNA and CDR2 YNFKEQ.

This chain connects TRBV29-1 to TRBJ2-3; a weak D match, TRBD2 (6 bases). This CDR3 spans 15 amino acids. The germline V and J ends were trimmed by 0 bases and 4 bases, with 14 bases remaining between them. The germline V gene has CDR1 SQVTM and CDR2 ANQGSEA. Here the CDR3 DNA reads TGCAGCGTTGAAGATGGCCGGGGAGGCCCAGATACGCAGTATTTT. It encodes CSVEDGRGGPDTQYF.

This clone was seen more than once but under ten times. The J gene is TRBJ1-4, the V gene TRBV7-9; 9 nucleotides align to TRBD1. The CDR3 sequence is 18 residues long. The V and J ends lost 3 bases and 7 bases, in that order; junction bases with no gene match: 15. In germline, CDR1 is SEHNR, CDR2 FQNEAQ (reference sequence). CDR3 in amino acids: CASSFTHISTGGTEKLFF. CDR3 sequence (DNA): TGTGCCAGCAGCTTTACCCATATCTCGACAGGGGGTACTGAAAAACTGTTTTTT. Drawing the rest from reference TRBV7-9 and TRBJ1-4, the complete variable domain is DTGVSQNPRHKITKRGQNVTFRCDPISEHNRLYWYRQTLGQGPEFLTYFQNEAQLEKSRLLSDRFSAERPKGSFSTLEIQRTEQGDSAMYLCASSFTHISTGGTEKLFFGSGTQLSVL.

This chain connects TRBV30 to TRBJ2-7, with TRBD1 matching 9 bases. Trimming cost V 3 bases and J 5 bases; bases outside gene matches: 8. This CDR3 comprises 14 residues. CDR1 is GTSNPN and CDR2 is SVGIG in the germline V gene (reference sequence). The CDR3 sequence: CAWRPGQGIHEQYV. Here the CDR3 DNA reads TGTGCCTGGAGGCCGGGACAGGGAATCCACGAGCAGTACGTC.

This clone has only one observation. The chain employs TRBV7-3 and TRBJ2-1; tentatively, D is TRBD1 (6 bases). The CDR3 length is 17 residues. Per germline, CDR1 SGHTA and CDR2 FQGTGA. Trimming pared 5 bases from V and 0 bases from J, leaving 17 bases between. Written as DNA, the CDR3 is TGTGCCAGCAGCCCCCCCGAGGCAGGGGCCTCCTACAATGAGCAGTTCTTC. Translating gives CASSPPEAGASYNEQFF.

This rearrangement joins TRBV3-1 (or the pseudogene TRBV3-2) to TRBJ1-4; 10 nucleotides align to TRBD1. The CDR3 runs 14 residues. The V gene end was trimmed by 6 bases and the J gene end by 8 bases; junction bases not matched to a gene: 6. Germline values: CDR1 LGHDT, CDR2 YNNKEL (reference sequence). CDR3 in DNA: TGTGCCAGCAGTCCGATGGGACAGGGGGAAAAACTGTTTTTT. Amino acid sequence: CASSPMGQGEKLFF.